The entry below gives a single TCR beta chain sequence along with its context. Described treatment: oral pan-JAK inhibitor, 5-10 mg twice daily. It was from alopecia areata patients that lesional scalp punch biopsies and peripheral blood were collected. The record originates from a study of CD8+ T cells in alopecia areata. Overall study: Patients received oral tofacitinib, 5 to 10 mg twice daily, for moderate-to-severe alopecia areata. Tofacitinib therapy took 6 to 18 months; 6 months off drug came after.

V lost 4 bases and J 1 base, leaving 22 bases between the germline ends. The CDR3 has 18 amino acids. CDR1 is SGHRS and CDR2 is YFSETQ in the germline V gene. Extracted RNA was reverse transcribed into cDNA, the sequencing template. Repertoires were generated with immunoSEQ multiplex PCR, while TCRdb's copy carries only in-frame clones and drops some. The data hold roughly 190,000 clones, with around 60% observed a single time. The chain recombines TRBV5-1 with TRBJ2-3; D might be TRBD2 (7 bases). Sequencing was performed on CD4+ T cells sorted from blood, taken at week 4, from a patient treated with tofacitinib. The clonotype originates from a human donor with alopecia areata. CDR3: CASSLTAGGGQGTDTQYF. The CDR3 coding sequence is TGCGCCAGCAGCCTAACTGCTGGGGGGGGCCAGGGCACAGATACGCAGTATTTT.